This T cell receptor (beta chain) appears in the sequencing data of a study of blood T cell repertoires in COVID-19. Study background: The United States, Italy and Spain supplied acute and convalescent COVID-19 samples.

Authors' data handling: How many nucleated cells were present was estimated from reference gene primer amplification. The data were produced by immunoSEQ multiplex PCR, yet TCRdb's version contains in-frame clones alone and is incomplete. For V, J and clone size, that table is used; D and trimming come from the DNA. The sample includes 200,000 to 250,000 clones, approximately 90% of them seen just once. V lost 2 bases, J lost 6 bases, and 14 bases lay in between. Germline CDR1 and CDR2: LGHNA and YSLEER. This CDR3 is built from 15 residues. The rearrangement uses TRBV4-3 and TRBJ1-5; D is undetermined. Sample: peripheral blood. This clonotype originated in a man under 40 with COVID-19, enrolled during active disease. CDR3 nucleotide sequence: TGCGCCAGCAGCCAAACATGGCCAGTTGGTCAGCCCCAGCATTTT. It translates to CASSQTWPVGQPQHF.